The rows below give T cell receptor beta chains drawn from one sample of a study of response to subunit inactivated influenza vaccine. Each CDR3 protein gets one entry after TCRdb re-called the RT-PCR reads with MiXCR. The sample gives roughly 780,000 distinct CDR3 sequences, approximately 17% of which show up once; under 13% is in the top ten. The source material was PBMCs from blood, sampled 4 to 6 days after vaccination. The receptors shown here come from a man aged 45-65 years who received an inactivated influenza vaccine. Both conserved end residues are part of each CDR3. The D gene is left open where the match is weak. Expanded clones get a size class; other rows say once, few or many, or leave the size out.

v_gene,j_gene,d_gene,abundance,CDR3nt,CDR3aa
TRBV7-2,TRBJ1-5,.,.,TGTGCCAGCAGCTTACGGGACGGAGAGGCTCAGCCCCAGCATTTT,CASSLRDGEAQPQHF
TRBV5-5,TRBJ2-2,TRBD2,many,TGTGCCAGCGCTAGTGGACTAGCTCGCACCGGGGAGCTGTTTTTT,CASASGLARTGELFF
TRBV7-2,TRBJ2-1,TRBD2,many,TGTGCCAGCAGCTTAGCTAGCGGGAGAAGCTCCTACAATGAGCAGTTCTTC,CASSLASGRSSYNEQFF
TRBV20-1,TRBJ1-1,TRBD1,few,TGCAGTGCTCCCCGACAGGGGAACACTGAAGCTTTCTTT,CSAPRQGNTEAFF
TRBV5-1,TRBJ1-3,.,.,TGCGCCAGCAGCTCCGCTACAGGCTCTGGAAACACCATATATTTT,CASSSATGSGNTIYF
TRBV6-5,TRBJ2-1,TRBD1,.,TGTGCCAGCAGTTGGGACAGGGCGGGTGAGCAGTTCTTC,CASSWDRAGEQFF
TRBV6-5,TRBJ2-3,.,.,TGTGCCAGCAGTTACGACCCGATAGTGGATACGCAGTATTTT,CASSYDPIVDTQYF
TRBV6-2/TRBV6-3,TRBJ2-3,TRBD2,.,TGTGCCAGCAGTGGACTAGCTGAATTTATCGCAGATACGCAGTATTTT,CASSGLAEFIADTQYF
TRBV12-3/TRBV12-4,TRBJ1-1,TRBD1,few,TGTGCCAGCAGTTTAACAGGGGACAAGAACACTGAAGCTTTCTTT,CASSLTGDKNTEAFF
TRBV10-3,TRBJ2-1,.,.,TGTGCCATCAGGGGCTCGAATGAGCAGTTCTTC,CAIRGSNEQFF
TRBV20-1,TRBJ2-3,.,.,TGCAGTGCTAGCCGGGGTCAAAGCACAGATACGCAGTATTTT,CSASRGQSTDTQYF
TRBV9,TRBJ2-1,.,.,TGTGCCAGCAGTCCGGTTACAATGAATGAGCAGTTCTTC,CASSPVTMNEQFF
TRBV5-1,TRBJ2-2,.,few,TGCGCCAGCAGCTTGGGGTCCGGGACAGGGGAGCTGTTTTTT,CASSLGSGTGELFF
TRBV6-5,TRBJ2-1,TRBD2,few,TGTGCCAGCAGTCCCTCGATGGCGGGGGATGAGCAGTTCTTC,CASSPSMAGDEQFF
TRBV20-1,TRBJ1-1,.,many,TGCAGTGCTCAACCAAAGAACACTGAAGCTTTCTTT,CSAQPKNTEAFF